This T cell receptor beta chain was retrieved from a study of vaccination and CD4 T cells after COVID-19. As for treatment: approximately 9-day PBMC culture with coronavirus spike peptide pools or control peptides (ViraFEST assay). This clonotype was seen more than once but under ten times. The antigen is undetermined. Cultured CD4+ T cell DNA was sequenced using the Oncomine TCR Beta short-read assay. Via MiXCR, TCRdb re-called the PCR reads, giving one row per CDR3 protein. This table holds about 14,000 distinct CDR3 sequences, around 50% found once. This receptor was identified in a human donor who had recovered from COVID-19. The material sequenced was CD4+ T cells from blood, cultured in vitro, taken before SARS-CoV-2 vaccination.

The CDR3 reads CATRGEGTGANGYTF. CDR3 coding DNA: TGTGCCACCAGGGGGGAGGGGACAGGGGCGAATGGCTACACCTTC. This rearrangement joins TRBV15 to TRBJ1-2, with 10 bases identical to TRBD1. CDR3 length equals 15 residues. The V gene's germline CDR1 is LNHNV and CDR2 YYDKDF (reference sequence). With V trimmed by 6 bases and J by 6 bases, 10 bases remained unmatched.